The T cell receptor beta chain described here comes from a study of cytotoxic CD8 clonotypes in ibrutinib-treated CLL. Looking at the study overall: After treatment lasting a median 12 months, range 6 to 36, response samples were collected.

Investigators sought sequencing depths of between 1 in 200,000 and 1 in 1 million T cells. Here immunoSEQ multiplex PCR was the method, and the copy in TCRdb shows in-frame clones only, minus some. Here the sample spans about 300,000 clones, 60% to 80% being singletons. The CDR3 contains 13 residues. Looked up from germline, CDR1 is MNHEY and CDR2 is SMNVEV (reference sequence). V lost 5 bases, J lost 3 bases, and 10 bases lay in between. This clone was observed a handful of times. This chain joins TRBV27 and TRBJ1-2, with D hard to call. The clonotype originates from a human donor with chronic lymphocytic leukemia. Sequencing was performed on PBMCs, taken after 36 months of ibrutinib treatment. CDR3 in amino acids: CASSPDGDYGYTF. The DNA of the CDR3 is TGTGCCAGCAGTCCGGACGGAGACTATGGCTACACCTTC.